What follows are 24 T cell receptor beta chains derived from one specimen sequenced in a study of CD8 T cells in Susac syndrome. The authors reverse transcribed roughly 0.5 to 1 ug RNA with random hexamers. A single record per CDR3 protein comes from TCRdb applying MiXCR to the immunoSEQ multiplex PCR reads. The sample gives about 180,000 distinct CDR3 sequences, about 95% of which show up once; roughly 0.16% is in the top ten. Sequenced: CD8+ T cells from PBMCs. These receptors all come from a human donor with multiple sclerosis.

The chain couples TRBV20-1 to TRBJ2-7; D might be TRBD2 (6 bases). This CDR3 has 13 amino acids. V was shortened by 6 bases and J by 1 base, with 13 bases between the two germline ends. Germline-derived CDR1 and CDR2 are DFQATT and SNEGSKA (reference sequence). The CDR3 sequence is CSATTSTSYEQYF. The CDR3 region has the DNA TGCAGTGCCACAACTAGCACATCCTACGAGCAGTACTTC.

CDR3 nucleotides: TGTGCCACCAGGAGGGGGTACGGTGAGCAGTTCTTC. It encodes CATRRGYGEQFF. This chain uses TRBV2 with TRBJ2-1; D could derive from TRBD1 or TRBD2 (6 bases each). Trimming stripped 10 bases from V and 9 bases from J, with 16 bases between. Germline V CDR1 and CDR2: SNHLY, FYNNEI. The CDR3 extends over 12 amino acids.

The sample holds one count of this clonotype. The V call is TRBV15, the J call TRBJ2-2; D call uncertain. Trimming took off 5 bases at V and 8 bases at J, with 15 bases between the two ends. CDR1 is LNHNV, CDR2 YYDKDF, per germline (reference sequence). This CDR3 comprises 14 residues. The CDR3 sequence: CATSASPTAGELFF. The DNA for the CDR3 is TGTGCCACCAGCGCGTCCCCCACTGCTGGGGAGCTGTTTTTT.

J is TRBJ2-7 and V is TRBV2; no clear D. V lost 8 bases, J lost 0 bases, and 8 bases lay in between. This CDR3 region has 12 residues. Germline V gene data show CDR1 as SNHLY and CDR2 as FYNNEI. The DNA of the CDR3 is TGTGCCAGCCTAGGAAACTCCTACGAGCAGTACTTC. It encodes CASLGNSYEQYF.

The chain has TRBV15 and TRBJ2-1; D possibly uses TRBD1 or TRBD2 (5 bases each). CDR3 length: 14 amino acids. From germline, CDR1 is LNHNV and CDR2 YYDKDF (reference sequence). V lost 8 bases to trimming and J lost 2 bases, with 13 bases between them. The chain's CDR3 is CATGGLGAYNEQFF. Here the CDR3 DNA reads TGTGCCACCGGAGGATTGGGGGCCTACAATGAGCAGTTCTTC.

This sequence joins TRBV10-2 and TRBJ2-1; 7 bases are shared with TRBD2. J lost 4 bases, V lost 7 bases, and 7 bases had no gene match. This CDR3 comprises 14 residues. CDR1 and CDR2 from the germline V gene are WSHSY and SAAADI. CDR3 loop: CASTTSILYNEQFF. In DNA form, the CDR3 reads TGCGCCAGCACGACTAGCATTCTTTACAATGAGCAGTTCTTC.

This chain connects TRBV29-1 to TRBJ2-1; 10 bases fit TRBD2. The CDR3 runs to 16 residues. Germline V CDR1 and CDR2: SQVTM, ANQGSEA. V was clipped by 8 bases and J by 6 bases; unmatched bases: 16. The CDR3 DNA reads TGCAGCACAAGCATTTCAGCGGGAGGGCCCTCCAATGAGCAGTTCTTC. Protein sequence: CSTSISAGGPSNEQFF.

A word on this clonotype: The junction departs from germline at one end; a sequencing error may be responsible. The chain employs TRBV29-1 and TRBJ1-1; D gene unclear. Germline CDR1 SQVTM, CDR2 ANQGSEA. CDR3 length: 12 residues. Here the CDR3 reads CSTEGGNTEVFF. The CDR3 nucleotides read TGCAGCACCGAAGGAGGGAACACTGAAGTTTTCTTT. The variable domain in full, with the rest retrieved from reference TRBV29-1 and TRBJ1-1, is SAVISQKPSRDICQRGTSLTIQCQVDSQVTMMFWYRQQPGQSLTLIATANQGSEATYESGFVIDKFPISRPNLTFSTLTVSNMSPEDSSIYLCSTEGGNTEVFFGQGTRLTVV.

The chain links TRBV29-1 to TRBJ2-4; a possible D gene is TRBD2 (6 bases). Trimming removed 0 bases at V and 0 bases at J, with 9 bases between. CDR1 and CDR2 from the germline V gene are SQVTM and ANQGSEA. The CDR3 consists of 15 residues. Here the CDR3 reads CSVEERGLAKNIQYF. DNA of the CDR3: TGCAGCGTTGAAGAAAGGGGACTAGCCAAAAACATTCAGTACTTC.

The chain couples TRBV9 to TRBJ1-1; no clear D. Trimming took off 0 bases at V and 4 bases at J, with 10 bases between the two ends. Germline assignment: CDR1 SGDLS and CDR2 YYNGEE. The CDR3 consists of 14 residues. The CDR3 region is CASSVVKDGTEAFF. CDR3 in DNA: TGTGCCAGCAGCGTAGTAAAGGACGGCACTGAAGCTTTCTTT. The full variable domain, with the rest looked up from reference TRBV9 and TRBJ1-1, is DSGVTQTPKHLITATGQRVTLRCSPRSGDLSVYWYQQSLDQGLQFLIQYYNGEERAKGNILERFSAQQFPDLHSELNLSSLELGDSALYFCASSVVKDGTEAFFGQGTRLTVV.

The CDR3, as DNA: TGTGCCAGCAGCGCGACAGGGAGTGGAGATACGCAGTATTTT. Translating gives CASSATGSGDTQYF. This sequence joins TRBV7-3 and TRBJ2-3; 7 bases match TRBD1. Per the germline V gene, CDR1 is SGHTA and CDR2 is FQGTGA. The ends lost 5 bases at V and 5 bases at J; junction bases unmatched: 7. The length of the CDR3 is 14 residues. Supplemented by reference TRBV7-3 and TRBJ2-3, the full variable domain reads GAGVSQTPSNKVTEKGKYVELRCDPISGHTALYWYRQSLGQGPEFLIYFQGTGAADDSGLPNDRFFAVRPEGSVSTLKIQRTERGDSAVYLCASSATGSGDTQYFGPGTRLTVL.

The V gene is TRBV25-1, the J gene TRBJ2-7, with D possibly matching TRBD2 (5 bases). V gave up 4 bases and J gave up 3 bases, with 16 bases separating them. Germline-derived CDR1 and CDR2 are MGHDK and SYGVNS. The CDR3 totals 15 residues. The chain's CDR3 is CASSGGRAISYEQYF. CDR3 sequence (DNA): TGTGCCAGCAGTGGAGGGCGGGCGATAAGCTACGAGCAGTACTTC.

CDR3 coding DNA: TGCAGCGCGTTCACCCCTAGCGGGAGTTGGAATGAGCAGTTCTTC. This sequence encodes CSAFTPSGSWNEQFF. The rearrangement links TRBV29-1 to TRBJ2-1, with 10 bases fitting TRBD2. The CDR3 sequence is 15 residues long. Germline-derived CDR1 and CDR2 are SQVTM and ANQGSEA. V shed 7 bases and J 7 bases; nucleotides not matched to a gene: 13.

This clonotype is a singleton in its sample. The chain uses TRBV2 and TRBJ1-1; a weak D match, TRBD1 (5 bases). Germline V gene lookup returns CDR1 SNHLY and CDR2 FYNNEI. The CDR3 spans 15 residues. V was shortened by 2 bases and J by 10 bases, with 20 bases between the two germline ends. The DNA of the CDR3 is TGTGCCAGCAGTGAATTCGTCGGGACCTCGGGGGGAGCTTTCTTT. Protein: CASSEFVGTSGGAFF.

The chain couples TRBV12-5 to TRBJ1-6; 8 bases line up with TRBD1. Unmatched junction bases numbered 6, after V lost 1 base and J lost 10 bases. CDR1 and CDR2 from the germline V gene are LGHNT and FRNRAP. This CDR3 spans 15 amino acids. CDR3 coding DNA: TGTGCTAGTGGTTTGGGACAGGGGTCGGGATCACCCCTCCACTTT. It codes for CASGLGQGSGSPLHF. Filled out from reference TRBV12-5 and TRBJ1-6, the complete variable domain reads DARVTQTPRHKVTEMGQEVTMRCQPILGHNTVFWYRQTMMQGLELLAYFRNRAPLDDSGMPKDRFSAEMPDATLATLKIQPSEPRDSAVYFCASGLGQGSGSPLHFGNGTRLTVT.

The chain combines TRBV9 with TRBJ2-1, with no clear D. Trimming removed 0 bases from V and 7 bases from J, with 8 bases in between. Germline V gives CDR1 SGDLS, CDR2 YYNGEE. The CDR3 covers 13 residues. The chain's CDR3 is CASSVGSRNEQFF. The CDR3 nucleotides read TGTGCCAGCAGCGTAGGATCCCGGAATGAGCAGTTCTTC.

The chain uses TRBV7-9 and TRBJ1-5; no clear D gene. The CDR3 loop spans 17 amino acids. Germline CDR1 and CDR2: SEHNR and FQNEAQ (reference sequence). V lost 2 bases, J lost 0 bases, and 14 bases lay in between. The CDR3 nucleotides are TGTGCCAGCAGCTTAAATCGGTCACCCTATAGCAATCAGCCCCAGCATTTT. Protein: CASSLNRSPYSNQPQHF. Using reference TRBV7-9 and TRBJ1-5 for the parts outside the CDR3, the full variable domain is DTGVSQNPRHKITKRGQNVTFRCDPISEHNRLYWYRQTLGQGPEFLTYFQNEAQLEKSRLLSDRFSAERPKGSFSTLEIQRTEQGDSAMYLCASSLNRSPYSNQPQHFGDGTRLSIL.

The rearrangement joins TRBV2 to TRBJ2-2; possible D gene TRBD2, 5 bases. V lost 4 bases, J lost 1 base, and 13 bases lay in between. CDR3 length: 16 amino acids. Germline loops: CDR1 SNHLY, CDR2 FYNNEI. The chain's CDR3 is CASSVGLAKNTGELFF. In DNA form, the CDR3 reads TGTGCCAGCAGTGTAGGCCTAGCCAAGAACACCGGGGAGCTGTTTTTT.

The J gene is TRBJ2-5, the V gene TRBV5-6, with D possibly matching TRBD2 (6 bases). V shed 4 bases and J shed 0 bases, with 10 bases lying between them. Germline-derived CDR1 and CDR2 are SGHDT and YYEEEE. The CDR3 consists of 14 residues. CDR3: CASSNGGYQETQYF. CDR3 sequence (DNA): TGTGCCAGCAGCAATGGGGGGTACCAAGAGACCCAGTACTTC.

V gene TRBV24-1 combines with J gene TRBJ2-1; TRBD2 aligns across 7 bases. Germline V gives CDR1 KGHDR, CDR2 SFDVKD. The V gene end was trimmed by 3 bases and the J gene end by 10 bases; junction bases not matched to a gene: 5. There are 13 residues in the CDR3. The CDR3, as DNA: TGTGCCACCAGTGATCCCGGGGGGAGGGAGCAGTTCTTC. It yields the protein CATSDPGGREQFF.

The chain joins TRBV24-1 to TRBJ2-3; D may be TRBD2 (6 bases). The CDR3 is 15 residues long. Looked up from germline, CDR1 is KGHDR and CDR2 is SFDVKD. V lost 4 bases and J lost 0, with 10 bases in between. The CDR3 bases are TGTGCCACCAGTGAGGGGGGAACGAGCACAGATACGCAGTATTTT. It codes for CATSEGGTSTDTQYF.

CDR3 region: CASSQETPWRQGTDTQYF. CDR3 nucleotide sequence: TGTGCCAGCAGCCAAGAAACGCCATGGAGACAGGGCACAGATACGCAGTATTTT. V gene TRBV3-1 combines with J gene TRBJ2-3, with a tentative D call TRBD1 (6 bases). The V end was cut by 0 bases, the J end by 1 base, with 17 bases between. CDR1 LGHDT and CDR2 YNNKEL come from the germline V gene (reference sequence). This CDR3 is 18 amino acids long.

This clonotype came up once. The gene calls are TRBV14 and TRBJ1-2; no clear D. The CDR3 runs to 15 residues. Trimming shortened V by 4 bases and J by 5 bases, and 17 bases separated the two germline ends. Germline assignment: CDR1 SGHDN and CDR2 FVKESK. This CDR3 reads CASSRLGKRPYGYTF. CDR3 bases: TGTGCCAGCAGCCGCCTCGGCAAGCGCCCTTATGGCTACACCTTC. Supplemented by reference TRBV14 and TRBJ1-2, the full variable domain reads EAGVTQFPSHSVIEKGQTVTLRCDPISGHDNLYWYRRVMGKEIKFLLHFVKESKQDESGMPNNRFLAERTGGTYSTLKVQPAELEDSGVYFCASSRLGKRPYGYTFGSGTRLTVV.

CDR3 loop: CASSRESDQPQHF. DNA for the CDR3: TGTGCCAGCAGTCGGGAATCAGATCAGCCCCAGCATTTT. The rearrangement joins TRBV6-6 to TRBJ1-5; D remains unclear. The CDR3 covers 13 residues. CDR1 MNHNY and CDR2 SVGAGI come from the germline V gene (reference sequence). The V end lost 5 bases, the J end lost 5 bases, and 10 bases lay between the germline ends.